One sample yielded the 3 T cell receptor beta chains listed below, sequenced in a study of T-cell memory formation after mild COVID-19. TCRdb re-called the 5' RACE reads with MiXCR, one entry per CDR3 protein. The table lists about 560,000 distinct CDR3 sequences, roughly 17% of them singletons, with approximately 8.1% in the top ten. Sequencing used PBMCs or a T cell subset sorted from them (not recorded which). The receptors were gathered from an adult woman who had mild COVID-19 (a few samples of this study predate the infection). Cell type and time point are not known.

There are a few counts of this clonotype. This chain uses TRBV4-1 with TRBJ2-7, with 7 nucleotides matching TRBD1. The CDR3 is 13 amino acids. J lost 3 bases, V lost 4 bases, and 3 bases had no gene match. The germline gives CDR1 MGHRA, CDR2 YSYEKL. This CDR3 is CASSPTGDYEQYF. The DNA for the CDR3 is TGCGCCAGCAGCCCCACAGGGGACTACGAGCAGTACTTC.

In this sample, this clonotype turned up many times. This rearrangement joins TRBV6-5 to TRBJ2-1, with D possibly TRBD1 on 5 matching bases. In germline, CDR1 is MNHEY, CDR2 SVGAGI. The CDR3 is 13 amino acids. Trimming shortened V by 6 bases and J by 6 bases, and 12 bases separated the two germline ends. CDR3: CASRKKGVNEQFF. In nucleotides, the CDR3 is TGTGCCAGCAGGAAGAAAGGGGTCAATGAGCAGTTCTTC.

The genes are TRBV7-9 and TRBJ2-1; D gene uncertain. V was pared by 2 bases and J by 9 bases, with 5 bases between. The germline gives CDR1 SEHNR, CDR2 FQNEAQ (reference sequence). The CDR3 has 11 residues. The DNA of the CDR3 is TGTGCCAGCAGCTTAAGTCCTGAGCAGTTCTTC. Protein: CASSLSPEQFF.